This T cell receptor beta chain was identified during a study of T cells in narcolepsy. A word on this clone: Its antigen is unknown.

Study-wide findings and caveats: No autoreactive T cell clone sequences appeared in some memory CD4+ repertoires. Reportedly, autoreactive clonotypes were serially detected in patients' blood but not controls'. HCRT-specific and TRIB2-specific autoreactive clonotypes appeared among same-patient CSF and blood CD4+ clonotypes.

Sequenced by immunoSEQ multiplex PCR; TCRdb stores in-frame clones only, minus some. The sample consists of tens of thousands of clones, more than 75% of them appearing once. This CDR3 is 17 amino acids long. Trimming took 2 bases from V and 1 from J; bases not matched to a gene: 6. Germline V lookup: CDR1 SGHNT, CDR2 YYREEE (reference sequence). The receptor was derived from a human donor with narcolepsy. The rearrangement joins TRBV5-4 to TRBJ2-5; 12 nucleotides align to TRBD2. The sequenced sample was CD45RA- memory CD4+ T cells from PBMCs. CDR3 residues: CASSFPASGRAQETQYF. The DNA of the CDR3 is TGTGCCAGCAGCTTCCCCGCTAGCGGGAGGGCCCAAGAGACCCAGTACTTC. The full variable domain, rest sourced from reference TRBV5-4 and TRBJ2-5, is ETGVTQSPTHLIKTRGQQVTLRCSSQSGHNTVSWYQQALGQGPQFIFQYYREEENGRGNFPPRFSGLQFPNYSSELNVNALELDDSALYLCASSFPASGRAQETQYFGPGTRLLVL.